This paragraph covers one TCR beta chain sequence. Other DNA sequences in this specimen translate into the identical CDR3. Germline V CDR1 and CDR2: SGHRS, YFSETQ. The CDR3 totals 13 residues. The V and J ends lost 0 bases and 5 bases respectively, with 6 bases between them. Here immunoSEQ multiplex PCR was the method, and the copy in TCRdb shows in-frame clones only, minus some. This sample has about 2.3 million clones, with 80% to 95% found just once. The data derive from a study of shared clonotypes between healthy human individuals. Sequencing input: naive CD4+ T cells from PBMCs. The subset is: CD45RA+ positively selected. V and J are TRBV5-1 and TRBJ2-1; D gene unclear. This clonotype was obtained from a man aged 18 to 29 in good health. Some clones in this sample may be carry-over from other donors' samples. The CDR3 DNA reads as TGCGCCAGCAGCTTGGAGGCGGACAATGAGCAGTTCTTC. Its protein product is CASSLEADNEQFF.